The text below deals with one T cell receptor beta chain. These data are taken from a study of T cells after yellow fever vaccination. TCR cDNA, made by 5'RACE template switching, carried an added universal primer site and UMIs. MiXCR was run by TCRdb on the 5' RACE reads, yielding one entry per CDR3 protein. The table has under 550,000 distinct CDR3 sequences, around a fifth seen once. The CDR3 has 11 amino acids. Between the trimmed V and J ends, which lost 3 bases and 6 bases, there was a span of 9 bases. CDR1 and CDR2 from the germline V gene are DFQATT and SNEGSKA (reference sequence). This rearrangement joins TRBV20-1 to TRBJ2-7; possible D gene TRBD2, 5 bases. The TCR sequence derives from a man between 18 and 35 years old who received the YFV17D yellow fever vaccine. The sample here was PBMCs, taken about 21 days after the first yellow fever vaccination. This CDR3 reads CSASGVGEQYF. The CDR3 nucleotides read TGCAGTGCTAGCGGGGTTGGCGAGCAGTACTTC.